These 10 T cell receptor beta chains were sequenced from one sample in a study of blood T cell repertoires in COVID-19. TCRdb's table, derived via immunoSEQ multiplex PCR, lists solely in-frame clones and lacks some. The sample consists of approximately 230,000 clones, roughly 84% of them appearing once. Sequencing input: peripheral blood. The receptors here all came from a woman aged 40 to 50 who had recovered from COVID-19.

J is TRBJ2-5 and V is TRBV29-1; TRBD1 aligns across 8 bases. Germline V gene lookup returns CDR1 SQVTM and CDR2 ANQGSEA. V shed 1 base, J shed 7 bases, and the junction held 5 bases outside the gene matches. The CDR3 runs 13 residues. The CDR3 DNA follows: TGCAGCGTTGAAGGGGCAGGGGGCGTGACCCAGTACTTC. Its protein product is CSVEGAGGVTQYF.

This rearrangement joins TRBV5-4 to TRBJ1-2, with 8 bases that match TRBD1. The junction had 7 bases not matched to a gene; V was cut back by 0 bases and J by 6 bases. Germline V CDR1 and CDR2: SGHNT, YYREEE (reference sequence). This CDR3 spans 15 amino acids. The CDR3 nucleotides read TGTGCCAGCAGCTTGGGGCCTTCAGGGGGCGATGGCTACACCTTC. Translation gives CASSLGPSGGDGYTF.

This rearrangement joins TRBV6-2 or TRBV6-3 to TRBJ1-1, with TRBD1 matching over 11 bases. The CDR3 spans 15 residues. V was clipped by 4 bases and J by 11 bases; unmatched bases: 12. CDR1 and CDR2 (germline): MNHEY, SVGEGT. The CDR3 spells CASSFLWTGGEVAFF. In nucleotides, the CDR3 is TGTGCCAGCAGTTTCCTTTGGACAGGGGGCGAGGTGGCTTTCTTT.

The genes are TRBV4-2 and TRBJ2-7, with D perhaps TRBD1 (6 bases). Germline loops: CDR1 LGHNA, CDR2 YNFKEQ. This CDR3 spans 14 amino acids. V lost 0 bases and J 10 bases, leaving 16 bases between the germline ends. The CDR3 reads CASSQELGTKSQYF. The CDR3 nucleotides are TGTGCCAGCAGCCAAGAGCTCGGGACAAAATCTCAGTACTTC.

This chain links TRBV28 with TRBJ1-5; the D is unclear. Trimming took 5 bases from V and 1 from J, leaving 9 bases between them. This CDR3 contains 14 residues. Germline assignment: CDR1 MDHEN and CDR2 SYDVKM. CDR3 sequence: CASSGPGSNQPQHF. In DNA form, the CDR3 reads TGTGCCAGCAGTGGGCCGGGGAGCAATCAGCCCCAGCATTTT.

This chain uses TRBV19 with TRBJ2-1, with 7 positions matching TRBD2. Trimming removed 5 bases from V and 5 bases from J; junction bases left unmatched: 9. The CDR3 extends over 15 amino acids. Germline CDR1 is LNHDA and CDR2 is SQIVND (reference sequence). CDR3 residues: CASSEWASGDNEQFF. DNA for the CDR3: TGTGCCAGTAGTGAGTGGGCTAGCGGAGACAATGAGCAGTTCTTC.

The table lists this clone with a count of one. The chain combines TRBV5-4 with TRBJ2-7; 9 nucleotides line up with TRBD2. The CDR3 loop spans 13 amino acids. The germline gives CDR1 SGHNT, CDR2 YYREEE (reference sequence). Losses at the gene ends were 7 bases for V and 3 bases for J; bases not matched to a gene: 5. DNA for the CDR3: TGTGCCAGCTCGCATAGCGGGAGCTACGAGCAGTACTTC. This encodes CASSHSGSYEQYF.

This clone occurred once. The chain links TRBV19 to TRBJ1-1, with D tentatively TRBD1 (6 bases). The CDR3 sequence is 13 residues long. Germline V gene lookup returns CDR1 LNHDA and CDR2 SQIVND (reference sequence). V lost 7 bases, J lost 3 bases, and 12 bases lay in between. The chain's CDR3 is CASIRTGHTEAFF. The CDR3 nucleotides are TGTGCCAGTATACGTACAGGGCACACTGAAGCTTTCTTT.

V gene TRBV6-4 combines with J gene TRBJ2-1, with D perhaps TRBD2 (6 bases). CDR1 is MRHNA, CDR2 SNTAGT, per germline. The CDR3 runs 13 residues. With 8 bases removed from V and 6 bases from J, the gap between germline ends came to 14 bases. The CDR3 here is CASRDAGGNEQFF. CDR3 bases: TGTGCCAGCCGGGACGCCGGGGGCAATGAGCAGTTCTTC.

The chain couples TRBV9 to TRBJ2-3; possible D gene TRBD2, 5 bases. Germline values: CDR1 SGDLS, CDR2 YYNGEE. The CDR3 consists of 14 residues. V dropped 1 base and J dropped 6 bases, with 12 bases sitting between them. For the CDR3, the DNA is TGTGCCAGCAGCGTATTCGCAAGGGAGGATACGCAGTATTTT. Translation: CASSVFAREDTQYF.